What follows describes a single T cell receptor beta chain. Its specificity is not known. The CDR3 contains 17 residues. Unmatched junction bases numbered 11, after V lost 4 bases and J lost 2 bases. This entry is derived from a study of response to subunit inactivated influenza vaccine. Study results and caveats: The authors put forward the suggestion that each seasonal influenza vaccination may bring in only a limited number of new T cells.

A single record per CDR3 protein comes from TCRdb applying MiXCR to the RT-PCR reads. The sample includes over 300,000 distinct CDR3 sequences, less than 25% seen only once; the top ten take roughly 10%. The chain couples TRBV12-3 or TRBV12-4 to TRBJ2-7; 10 nucleotides agree with TRBD1. The sequence was obtained from a man between 50 and 75 years old who received an inactivated influenza vaccine. Specimen: PBMCs from blood, collected roughly 20 months after vaccination. The CDR3 bases are TGTGCCAGCAGTTGGGACAGGGGCCAACCTTCTCCCTACGAGCAGTACTTC. Translation: CASSWDRGQPSPYEQYF.